Sequencing of this TCR beta chain was carried out in a study of T cells in Graves' hyperthyroidism and ophthalmopathy (dated by TCRdb to about 2019). Context from the whole study: Peripheral blood was sampled at the time of initial diagnosis, prior to any treatment. In about 6 Graves' hyperthyroidism patients, the study also compared T-cell repertoires from thyroid tissue with T-cell repertoires from blood. The 100 discovery patients were randomly split 7:3 into training and test sets. After sampling, hyperthyroidism patients received methimazole starting at 30 mg daily, and ophthalmopathy patients received high-dose intravenous methylprednisolone. A discovery cohort of about 96 patients, roughly 45 with Graves' ophthalmopathy and 55 to 60 with stable Graves' hyperthyroidism, was used to find distinguishing TCR V-J signatures. According to the paper, TCR Vbeta CDR3 sequencing was carried out on some 140 peripheral blood samples, which came from around 43 ophthalmopathy, approximately 78 hyperthyroidism and roughly 17 progressor patients. Prospective prediction of ophthalmopathy was tested in an independent validation cohort consisting of 18 hyperthyroidism patients and some 15 patients who later progressed to ophthalmopathy. Paper-wide results and their limitations: A model built on a 13 V-J signature distinguished ophthalmopathy from stable hyperthyroidism, reaching over 85% sensitivity and 81% to 83% specificity in cross-validation and 80%/75% in testing. Blood samples also contained most of the expanded thyroid clonotypes (frequency above 0.001), which suggests that blood repertoires may reflect thyroid immune responses. During validation, the model predicted progression to ophthalmopathy a median of around six months ahead of onset, with roughly 65% sensitivity and about 75% specificity. Sample size was not statistically predetermined, and investigators were not blinded to group allocation.

This clonotype was detected many times. Its specific antigen is unknown. No qualities accompany the bases; no much larger clone lies one base away. Amplification of TCR beta CDR3 regions was carried out from RNA transcripts. For the first round of RT-PCR on the TCR CDR3, the HTBI primer set was used together with the Qiagen OneStep RT-PCR kit. A second multiplex PCR round built the libraries, followed by size selection and purification. Libraries were sequenced paired-end with 100 bp reads on an Illumina HiSeq2000. From the authors' description of their analysis: SOAPnuke was used to process the raw data, removing reads that contained adapters or uncalled bases, had a mean Phred below 15, or lacked an exact match to the constant primer or identifier. High-quality paired reads were merged using COPE v1.2.5, and each unique nucleotide sequence was defined as a clonotype. MiTCR v1.1 was used to align clonotypes to the IMGT TRBV, TRBD and TRBJ reference segments. The analysis included only V-J combinations with a frequency above 0.0001, which together covered more than 99% of the repertoires. The TCS score was defined as the ratio of F50 (clonal expansion) to E x V (chaos), calculated using BLOSUM62-based TCRdist between CDR3 peptides within each V-J. Welch's t-statistics and random forest reduced around 520 V-J features to 10 to 15, which were used in a naive Bayes classifier (R e1071). Starting from the raw public reads, TCRdb applied fastp trimming at Q25, assembled clones with MiXCR and retained in-frame beta chains. Duplicate CDR3 protein sequences are folded into a single record with the most common DNA and genes. It is TCRdb's table, rather than the study itself, that gives the V and J calls and clone size. The table for this sample lists 250,000 or so distinct CDR3 sequences; roughly 15% of them were counted only once. 30% of the sample lies in the top ten.

V is clipped by 6 bases and J by 3 bases, and the sequence between their germline boundaries is 15 bases long. Taken from the germline V gene, the CDR1 and CDR2 loops are MNHNS and SASEGT. The CDR3 holds 14 amino acids from the cysteine to the phenylalanine. Only the CDR3 region is kept as DNA, spanning 42 bases read in frame from base 1. Hyperthyroidism patients were newly diagnosed, had a disease duration of under 2 months, and were aged 18 to 65 years. Exclusion was applied to patients with uncontrolled infections, other autoimmune diseases, pregnancy or lactation. Diagnoses relied on clinical symptoms, serum thyroxine and TRAb, thyroid ultrasound and orbital computed tomography. For progressor patients, blood was drawn at the first diagnosis of hyperthyroidism, before any ophthalmopathy symptoms had appeared. PBMCs were separated from about 10 ml of fresh peripheral blood using Ficoll-Paque density gradient centrifugation. Progressor patients were defined as those initially diagnosed with Graves' hyperthyroidism in whom ophthalmopathy developed during follow-up. Total RNA was extracted using Trizol reagent, and RNA quality was assessed on an Agilent 2100 Bioanalyzer.

Sample: blood. The receptor's source is a woman aged 50 to 60 with Graves' hyperthyroidism that later progressed to Graves' ophthalmopathy. This chain is built from TRBV6-1 and TRBJ2-7; no D segment can be confidently identified. The nucleotides are TGTGCCAGCAGGGGGTTATTGGGCAGCTACGAGCAGTACTTC. It translates to CASRGLLGSYEQYF.